This T cell receptor (beta chain) was documented in a study of CD8+ T cells in alopecia areata. Looking at the study overall: Roughly 6-10-week-old female C3H/HeJ mice were grafted with skin from spontaneously alopecic roughly 6-12-month-old C3H/HeJ graft donors.

Cells from pooled cutaneous lymph nodes were sorted by CD4, CD8alpha, NKG2D, NKG2ACE and other markers. The CDR3 sequence is 14 residues long. CDR1 is LGHNA and CDR2 is YNLKQL in the germline V gene (reference sequence). V was cut by 4 bases and J by 0 bases, with 8 bases left in between. Reverse transcribed after extraction, RNA yielded cDNA as the sequencing template. Sequencing was performed with immunoSEQ multiplex PCR; in TCRdb, only in-frame clones are kept and a portion is missing. Singletons are absent from the sample, which has 200,000 to 300,000 clones. This clone was observed a few times. Its antigen is currently unknown. Gene names denote mouse genes. The CDR3 end falls 4 residues outside the read, so it is completed with the germline J gene. The sample contains more than one DNA sequence encoding this CDR3. Study results and caveats: Compared with mice, patients displayed less clear TCR sharing, possibly for HLA-related reasons. Scalp samples also yield sequences from resident alphabeta T cells of normal skin. Clonality in lesional scalp, especially alopecia totalis/universalis, exceeded that of normal scalp.

This chain connects TRBV5 to TRBJ2-4; D possibly corresponds to TRBD1 (6 bases). Material for sequencing was CD4+ T cells sorted from a lymph node. The clonotype comes from a C3H/HeJ mouse with alopecia areata. MHC haplotype: H2-k. CDR3 amino acids: CASSPDRSQNTLYF. CDR3 DNA (partial): TGTGCCAGCAGCCCCGACAGGAGTCAAAAC.